Listed below are T cell receptor beta chains from one sample, sequenced in a study of OX40 agonist ivuxolimab in advanced cancers. Measured with immunoSEQ multiplex PCR; TCRdb has only the in-frame clones, and not every one. This table holds approximately 49,000 clones, around 84% found once. The material was CD4+ or CD8+ T cells sorted from blood, obtained in a trial of the OX40 agonist ivuxolimab. Receptors were obtained from an adult with an advanced solid tumor such as melanoma, head and neck, liver or kidney cancer. The CDR3 runs from the conserved cysteine through the conserved F or W. Each record gives: V gene, J gene, D gene, CDR3 protein. D genes are given only for firm matches.

TRBV9	TRBJ1-2	TRBD1	CASSPSQGPIYGYTF
TRBV5-4	TRBJ2-1	TRBD1	CASSFGQGGGNEQFF
TRBV6-6	TRBJ1-6	.	CASSYNSPLHF
TRBV5-1	TRBJ2-1	TRBD2	CASSTGLAGAGNEQFF
TRBV30	TRBJ2-5	TRBD2	CAWNSGGEETQYF
TRBV7-2	TRBJ2-5	.	CASSIITGTQETQYF
TRBV5-4	TRBJ2-3	.	CASRGEQHTDTQYF
TRBV19	TRBJ2-2	.	CATSDRRNTGELFF
TRBV10-3	TRBJ2-7	.	CAISLGGGMYEQYF
TRBV10-1	TRBJ2-2	TRBD1	CASRPTGSWALNTGELFF
TRBV7-6	TRBJ2-2	.	CASSLLLNTGELFF
TRBV4-1	TRBJ1-1	.	CASSQTTESNTEAFF
TRBV7-6	TRBJ2-7	.	CASSLDTSSYEQYF
TRBV9	TRBJ1-2	.	CASSVDGEANYGYTF
TRBV5-6	TRBJ1-2	.	CASSPARANYGYTF
TRBV9	TRBJ2-5	.	CASSPLGRGSGETQYF
TRBV19	TRBJ1-5	.	CASSIWGGNQPQHF
TRBV28	TRBJ2-1	.	CASSWGTSHEQFF
TRBV27	TRBJ1-6	.	CASSLLAGDSPLHF
TRBV7-2	TRBJ2-5	.	CASTWTGQTQYF
TRBV9	TRBJ2-2	TRBD2	CASSVNRLAESANTGELFF
TRBV27	TRBJ2-7	.	CASSPGGSTYEQYF
TRBV7-8	TRBJ2-5	TRBD2	CASTFSGGAVVETQYF
TRBV4-1	TRBJ2-1	.	CASSQSHNEQFF
TRBV4-1	TRBJ1-6	.	CASSLSGVDSPLHF
TRBV10-2	TRBJ1-6	.	CASMVGDSPLHF
TRBV10-3	TRBJ2-7	TRBD2	CATTGTSGELSYEQYF
TRBV7-9	TRBJ2-7	TRBD1	CASSRDRALYEQYF
TRBV4-3	TRBJ2-2	TRBD1	CASSQGQGRIGELFF
TRBV11-1	TRBJ2-5	TRBD2	CASSSWTSGGQETQYF
TRBV6-1	TRBJ1-1	.	CASRTRLEAFF
TRBV19	TRBJ1-2	TRBD1	CASSLGTGGRNGYTF
TRBV4-3	TRBJ2-5	.	CASSLLAGQETQYF
TRBV7-9	TRBJ1-4	.	CASSLIGASLEKLFF
TRBV6-5	TRBJ1-4	.	CASSTPWGKLFF
TRBV15	TRBJ1-1	.	CATSRDLLVIKNTEAFF
TRBV5-1	TRBJ1-2	.	CASSLVPEHGYTF
TRBV11-2	TRBJ2-3	TRBD2	CASSLRLAGSTDTQYF
TRBV29-1	TRBJ1-2	TRBD1	CSVTQGASNGYTF
TRBV4-2	TRBJ2-7	.	CASSQAETAYEQYF
TRBV7-9	TRBJ1-3	.	CASAVSVGNTIYF
TRBV6-5	TRBJ1-2	.	CASSIGPTDGYTF
TRBV11-2	TRBJ1-2	TRBD1	CASSQDRAGGNDGYTF
TRBV19	TRBJ1-4	.	CASSIIGLNEKLFF
TRBV4-3	TRBJ2-7	.	CASSSDRGYEQYF
TRBV4-1	TRBJ1-6	.	CASSPTMSSYNSPLHF
TRBV15	TRBJ2-3	TRBD1	CATHSGTGGVDTQYF
TRBV14	TRBJ1-1	.	CASSPPAAMNTEAFF